This T cell receptor beta chain was observed in a study of response to subunit inactivated influenza vaccine. TCRdb processed the RT-PCR reads anew with MiXCR; each CDR3 protein has one entry. Of about 700,000 distinct CDR3 sequences listed, about 14% are singletons. The table lists this clonotype with a few counts. The CDR3 sequence is 16 residues long. Germline loops: CDR1 MNHEY, CDR2 SMNVEV (reference sequence). The germline V and J ends were trimmed by 0 bases and 3 bases, with 12 bases remaining between them. The clonotype originates from a man aged 45-60 years who received an inactivated influenza vaccine. The sequencing here drew on PBMCs from blood, taken roughly 2 weeks before vaccination. This chain uses TRBV27 with TRBJ2-1; TRBD1 is a possible D gene (5 bases). The CDR3 region has the DNA TGTGCCAGCAGTTTATCGATAGGGGAAATCTACAATGAGCAGTTCTTC. This encodes CASSLSIGEIYNEQFF.